This entry is about one TCR beta chain. This clone was found a few times. Its antigen is unknown. No clone much larger than this one lies a single base away; base qualities are absent. This record belongs to a study of blood T cell repertoires in COVID-19 (dated by TCRdb to about 2020). Background on the whole study: The collaborator samples originated in the United States, Italy and Spain and spanned the acute and convalescent phases of COVID-19. Where available, HLA class I and class II types were taken from metadata supplied by the sample provider and were not determined by assay-based typing. The repertoires were released in a freely available public database intended as a resource for research on the immune response to SARS-CoV-2. Subjects who had been exposed to COVID-19, were actively infected with it, or had recovered from it provided the deeply sampled blood TCRbeta repertoires that made up the dataset. The prospective study material was composed of cDNA or gDNA derived from T cells, B-cell-depleted T cells, or PBMCs. The sample metadata nearly always contained a de-identified subject ID, COVID-19 status, age in years and sex. The samples were drawn from two sources: the first 160 participants of the ongoing ImmuneRACE study, and 950 to 1,500 subjects contributed by 6 global collaborators. Overall results and qualifications from the work: The amount of clinical and demographic metadata varied by source and participant and was provided uncurated.

Each collaborating institution followed its own protocols to collect whole blood in K2EDTA tubes. For TCRbeta analysis, collaborators shipped samples as frozen whole blood, isolated PBMCs, or DNA extracted from either of those sample types. TCRbeta CDR3 regions were amplified from genomic DNA using the immunoSEQ Assay, a bias-controlled multiplex PCR. As for the authors' bioinformatics: The number of nucleated cells in each sample was estimated from the amplification of reference gene primers within the assay. To quantify the absolute abundance of each unique TCRbeta CDR3 rearrangement, sequence reads were collapsed and filtered. Productive Simpson clonality was computed per sample as the square root of Simpson's diversity index over productive rearrangements. What TCRdb holds here is the immuneACCESS table cut down to in-frame rearrangements. Part of the clones is not present; checked against another copy, under half of the missing clones reflect an unresolved V gene, and the others are unexplained. That table supplies the V and J calls and clone size; D and trimming were determined from the DNA. A total of about 190,000 clones appear in this sample, just under 80% of them only once. The ten largest clones add up to around 2.8% of the sample.

Based on the germline V gene, the CDR1 and CDR2 sequences are SGHRS and YFSETQ. From the cysteine up to the phenylalanine, the CDR3 has a length of 15 residues. The CDR3 DNA has 45 bases and is translated from base 1. After removal of 1 base from V and 3 bases from J, the junction retains 4 bases not matched to a gene. The chain joins TRBV5-1 to TRBJ2-7; TRBD1 agrees with 10 junctional bases. This sequence was found in a woman of 80 years or more with active or convalescent COVID-19. Sequences were obtained from peripheral blood. The encoded CDR3 is CASSLTGQGGYEQYF. The sequence in DNA is TGCGCCAGCAGCTTGACAGGACAGGGGGGCTACGAGCAGTACTTC.